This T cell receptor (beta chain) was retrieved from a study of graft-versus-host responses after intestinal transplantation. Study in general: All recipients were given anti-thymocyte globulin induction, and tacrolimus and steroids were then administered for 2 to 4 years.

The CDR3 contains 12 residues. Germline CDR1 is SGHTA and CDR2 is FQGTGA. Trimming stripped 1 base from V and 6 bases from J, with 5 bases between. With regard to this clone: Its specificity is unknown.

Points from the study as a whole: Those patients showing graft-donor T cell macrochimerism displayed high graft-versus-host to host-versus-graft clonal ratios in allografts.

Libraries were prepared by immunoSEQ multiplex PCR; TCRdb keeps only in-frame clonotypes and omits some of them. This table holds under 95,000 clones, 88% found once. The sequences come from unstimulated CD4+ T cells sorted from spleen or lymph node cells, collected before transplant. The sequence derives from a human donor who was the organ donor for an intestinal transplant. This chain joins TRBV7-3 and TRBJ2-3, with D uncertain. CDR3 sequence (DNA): TGTGCCAGCAGCTTAATTCCGGATACGCAGTATTTT. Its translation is CASSLIPDTQYF. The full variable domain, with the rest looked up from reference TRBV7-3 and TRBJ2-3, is GAGVSQTPSNKVTEKGKYVELRCDPISGHTALYWYRQSLGQGPEFLIYFQGTGAADDSGLPNDRFFAVRPEGSVSTLKIQRTERGDSAVYLCASSLIPDTQYFGPGTRLTVL.